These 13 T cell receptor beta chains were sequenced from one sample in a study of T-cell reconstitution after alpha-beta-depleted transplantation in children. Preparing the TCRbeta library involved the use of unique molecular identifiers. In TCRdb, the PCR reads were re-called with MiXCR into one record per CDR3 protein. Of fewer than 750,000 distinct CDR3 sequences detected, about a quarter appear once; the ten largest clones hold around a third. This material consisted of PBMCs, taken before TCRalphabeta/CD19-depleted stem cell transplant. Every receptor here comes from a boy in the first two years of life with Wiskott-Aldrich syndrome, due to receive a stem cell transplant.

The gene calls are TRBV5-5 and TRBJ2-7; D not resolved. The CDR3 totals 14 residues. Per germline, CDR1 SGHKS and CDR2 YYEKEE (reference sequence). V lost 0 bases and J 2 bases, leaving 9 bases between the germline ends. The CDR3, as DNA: TGTGCCAGCAGCTTGGAACTTCTGCCCTACGAGCAGTACTTC. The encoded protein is CASSLELLPYEQYF. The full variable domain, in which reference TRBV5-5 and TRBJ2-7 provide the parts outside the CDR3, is DAGVTQSPTHLIKTRGQQVTLRCSPISGHKSVSWYQQVLGQGPQFIFQYYEKEERGRGNFPDRFSARQFPNYSSELNVNALLLGDSALYLCASSLELLPYEQYFGPGTRLTVT.

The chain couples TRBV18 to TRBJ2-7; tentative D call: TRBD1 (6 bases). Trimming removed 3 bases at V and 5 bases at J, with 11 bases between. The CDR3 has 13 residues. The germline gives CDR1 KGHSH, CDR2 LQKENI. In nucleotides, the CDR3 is TGTGCCAGCTCACCGGGACAATCCAACGAGCAGTACTTC. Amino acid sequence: CASSPGQSNEQYF.

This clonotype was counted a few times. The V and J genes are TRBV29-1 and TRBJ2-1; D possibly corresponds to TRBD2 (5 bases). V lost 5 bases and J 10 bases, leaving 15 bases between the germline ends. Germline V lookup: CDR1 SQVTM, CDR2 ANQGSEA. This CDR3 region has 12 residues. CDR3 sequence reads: CSVSRRASEQFF. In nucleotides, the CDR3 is TGCAGCGTTTCCCGGCGGGCCTCGGAGCAGTTCTTC.

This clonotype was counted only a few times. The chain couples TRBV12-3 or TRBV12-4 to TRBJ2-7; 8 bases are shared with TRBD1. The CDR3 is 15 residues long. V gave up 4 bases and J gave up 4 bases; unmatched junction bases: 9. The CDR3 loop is CASSSRGTGPYEQYF. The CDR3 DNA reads TGTGCCAGCAGTTCGCGAGGGACAGGACCTTACGAGCAGTACTTC.

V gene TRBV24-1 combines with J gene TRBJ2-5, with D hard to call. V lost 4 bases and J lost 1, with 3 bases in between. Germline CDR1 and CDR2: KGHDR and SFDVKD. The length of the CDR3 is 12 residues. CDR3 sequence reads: CATSDTQETQYF. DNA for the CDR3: TGTGCCACCAGTGACACCCAAGAGACCCAGTACTTC.

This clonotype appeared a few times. The CDR3 protein is CASSRREGPLNEQFF. The CDR3 DNA reads TGTGCCAGCAGCCGTCGGGAGGGCCCGCTCAATGAGCAGTTCTTC. V and J are TRBV5-4 and TRBJ2-1, with 8 positions matching TRBD2. The junction had 9 bases not matched to a gene; V was cut back by 4 bases and J by 6 bases. The CDR3 extends over 15 amino acids. CDR1 and CDR2 from the germline V gene are SGHNT and YYREEE (reference sequence).

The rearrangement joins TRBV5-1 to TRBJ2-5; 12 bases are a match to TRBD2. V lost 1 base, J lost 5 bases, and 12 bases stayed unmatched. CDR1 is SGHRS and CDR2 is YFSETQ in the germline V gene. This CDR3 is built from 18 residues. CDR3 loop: CASSLRTGTGTSGETQYF. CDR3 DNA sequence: TGCGCCAGCAGCTTGAGGACCGGAACCGGGACTAGCGGGGAGACCCAGTACTTC.

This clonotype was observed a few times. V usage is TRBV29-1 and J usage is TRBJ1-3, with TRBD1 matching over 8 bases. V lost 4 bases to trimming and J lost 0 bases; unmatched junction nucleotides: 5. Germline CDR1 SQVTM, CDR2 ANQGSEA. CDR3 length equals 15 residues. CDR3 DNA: TGCAGCGTTGGGGACAGGTCCACCTCTGGAAACACCATATATTTT. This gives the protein CSVGDRSTSGNTIYF.

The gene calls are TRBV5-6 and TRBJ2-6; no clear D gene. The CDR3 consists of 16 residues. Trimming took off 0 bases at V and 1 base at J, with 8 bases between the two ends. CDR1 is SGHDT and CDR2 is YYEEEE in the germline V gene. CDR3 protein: CASSLAAASGANVLTF. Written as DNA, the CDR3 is TGTGCCAGCAGCTTGGCGGCGGCGTCTGGGGCCAACGTCCTGACTTTC.

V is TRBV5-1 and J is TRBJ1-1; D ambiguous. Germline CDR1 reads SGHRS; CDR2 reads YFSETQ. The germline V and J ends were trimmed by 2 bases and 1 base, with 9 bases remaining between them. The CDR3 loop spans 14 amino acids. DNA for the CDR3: TGCGCCAGCAGCTTCTGGACGGAGAACACTGAAGCTTTCTTT. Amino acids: CASSFWTENTEAFF.

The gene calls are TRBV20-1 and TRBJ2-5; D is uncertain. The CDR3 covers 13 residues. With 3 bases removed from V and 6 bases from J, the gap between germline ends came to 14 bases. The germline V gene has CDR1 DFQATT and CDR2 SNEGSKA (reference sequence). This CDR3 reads CSASITVEQTQYF. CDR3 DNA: TGCAGTGCTAGTATCACAGTGGAGCAGACCCAGTACTTC.

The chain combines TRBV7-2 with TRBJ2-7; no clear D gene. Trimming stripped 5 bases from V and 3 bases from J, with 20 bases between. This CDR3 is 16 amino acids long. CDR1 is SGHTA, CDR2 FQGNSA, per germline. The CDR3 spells CASSVSLGSTYYEQYF. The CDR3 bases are TGTGCCAGCAGCGTCTCACTGGGTTCTACATACTACGAGCAGTACTTC.

CDR3 loop: CASSHQPGNRGISAGAIYF. CDR3 bases: TGTGCCAGCAGTCACCAACCGGGGAACAGGGGTATCTCTGCAGGGGCCATATATTTT. V gene TRBV6-4 combines with J gene TRBJ1-3, with TRBD1 matching over 7 bases. The ends lost 5 bases at V and 11 bases at J; junction bases unmatched: 27. Germline V gives CDR1 MRHNA, CDR2 SNTAGT. The CDR3 consists of 19 residues.